The 9 T cell receptor beta chains in this list originate from one sample, sequenced in a study of CD4 T cells in relation to SARS-CoV-2 and coronaviruses. The data were produced by immunoSEQ multiplex PCR, yet TCRdb's version contains in-frame clones alone and is incomplete. Among about 68,000 clones listed, 85% to 95% were seen once. The unexposed donors gave CD4+ T cells in 2011-2018, prior to COVID-19. Material for sequencing was naive CD4+ T cells from PBMCs. Described subset: naive CD4+ T cells isolated by negative enrichment. The receptors stem from a human donor in good health.

The chain combines TRBV7-2 with TRBJ1-2; no clear D. Per germline, CDR1 SGHTA and CDR2 FQGNSA. There are 13 residues in the CDR3. The V and J ends lost 2 bases and 8 bases respectively, with 12 bases between them. DNA of the CDR3: TGTGCCAGCAGCTTAAGGGCAGGCGTGGGCTACACCTTC. It yields the protein CASSLRAGVGYTF.

The chain couples TRBV19 to TRBJ1-2; D is undetermined. Germline assignment: CDR1 LNHDA and CDR2 SQIVND (reference sequence). The CDR3 extends over 12 amino acids. Trimming left V 5 bases short and J 8 bases short, with 12 bases between. This CDR3 is CASSANRAGYTF. CDR3 nucleotides: TGTGCCAGTAGTGCGAACAGAGCCGGCTACACCTTC.

This sequence joins TRBV24-1 and TRBJ1-5; no firm D call. V gave up 5 bases and J gave up 4 bases, with 11 bases separating them. The germline V gene has CDR1 KGHDR and CDR2 SFDVKD. This CDR3 region has 14 residues. CDR3 region: CATSGTRTNQPQHF. For the CDR3, the DNA is TGTGCCACCAGTGGGACCAGGACTAATCAGCCCCAGCATTTT.

The genes are TRBV5-6 and TRBJ2-1; 11 bases are a match to TRBD1. V trimming: 5 bases; J trimming: 7 bases; junction bases outside the gene matches: 8. CDR1 and CDR2 from the germline V gene are SGHDT and YYEEEE. The CDR3 is made up of 15 amino acids. CDR3 nucleotide sequence: TGTGCCAGCAGGTCCCGGGACAGGGGGGGGAATGAGCAGTTCTTC. The encoded protein is CASRSRDRGGNEQFF.

This chain joins TRBV4-1 and TRBJ2-7; D is perhaps TRBD2 (7 bases). CDR1 and CDR2 from the germline V gene are MGHRA and YSYEKL. The CDR3 is 16 amino acids. Trimming left V 0 bases short and J 1 base short, with 13 bases between. The CDR3, as DNA: TGCGCCAGCAGCCAAGATCGCGGGGGCGGTTCCTACGAGCAGTACTTC. Protein: CASSQDRGGGSYEQYF.

V gene TRBV7-9 combines with J gene TRBJ1-2; D gene ambiguous. CDR1 is SEHNR, CDR2 FQNEAQ, per germline (reference sequence). The CDR3 consists of 14 residues. Between the trimmed V and J ends, which lost 5 bases and 4 bases, there was a span of 14 bases. As DNA, the CDR3 is TGTGCCAGCAGCCGCCCCCCGGAGGTCTATGGCTACACCTTC. It encodes CASSRPPEVYGYTF.

The rearrangement uses TRBV5-4 and TRBJ2-2; D is perhaps TRBD2 (6 bases). With 1 base removed from V and 4 bases from J, the gap between germline ends came to 20 bases. CDR1 and CDR2 from the germline V gene are SGHNT and YYREEE (reference sequence). The CDR3 length is 18 residues. The CDR3 region is CASSLSGGSGATTGELFF. The DNA of the CDR3 is TGTGCCAGCAGCTTGTCTGGGGGGTCGGGAGCCACCACCGGGGAGCTGTTTTTT.

V is TRBV4-1 and J is TRBJ1-4; no clear D gene. Trimming took 1 base from V and 0 from J, leaving 12 bases between them. There are 17 residues in the CDR3. CDR1 MGHRA and CDR2 YSYEKL come from the germline V gene. DNA for the CDR3: TGCGCCAGCAGCCAAGTGACGTATCCCGCAACTAATGAAAAACTGTTTTTT. This encodes CASSQVTYPATNEKLFF.

The V call is TRBV7-9, the J call TRBJ1-1; TRBD1 matches 9 bases. Looked up from germline, CDR1 is SEHNR and CDR2 is FQNEAQ (reference sequence). This CDR3 region has 14 residues. After removal of 4 bases from V and 5 bases from J, the junction contained 5 bases not matched to a gene. The CDR3 here is CASSSQGANTEAFF. For the CDR3, the DNA is TGTGCCAGCAGCTCACAGGGGGCAAATACTGAAGCTTTCTTT.